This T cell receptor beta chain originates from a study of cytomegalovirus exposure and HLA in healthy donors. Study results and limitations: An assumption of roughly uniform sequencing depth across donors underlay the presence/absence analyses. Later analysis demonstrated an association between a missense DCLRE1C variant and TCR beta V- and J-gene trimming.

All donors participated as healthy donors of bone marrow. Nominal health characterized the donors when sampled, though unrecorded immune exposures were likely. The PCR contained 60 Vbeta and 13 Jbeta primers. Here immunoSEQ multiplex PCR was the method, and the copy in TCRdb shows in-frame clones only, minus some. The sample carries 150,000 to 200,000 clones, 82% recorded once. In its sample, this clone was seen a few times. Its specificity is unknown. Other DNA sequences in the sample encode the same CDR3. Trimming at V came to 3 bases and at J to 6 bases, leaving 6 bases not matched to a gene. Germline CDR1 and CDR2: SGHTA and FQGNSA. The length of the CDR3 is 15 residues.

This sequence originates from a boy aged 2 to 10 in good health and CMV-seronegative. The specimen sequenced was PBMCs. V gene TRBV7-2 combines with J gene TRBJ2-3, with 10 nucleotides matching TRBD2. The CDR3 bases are TGTGCCAGCAGCTTTCTAGCGGGGGTGACGGATACGCAGTATTTT. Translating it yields CASSFLAGVTDTQYF.